This T cell receptor (beta chain) was sequenced for a study of cytomegalovirus exposure and HLA in healthy donors. The study, taken as a whole, reports: There were several of the most significant clusters that appeared linked to common viral pathogens in a later analysis.

In the case of this clone: Its antigen is not known.

The study ran its PCR with 60 Vbeta and 13 Jbeta primers. In the study's own analysis: Roughly 76 million unique TCR beta chains, approximately 11 million of them shared, were counted by a later analysis. Profiled with immunoSEQ multiplex PCR; TCRdb holds only in-frame clones, not every one. Clone size and the V and J calls come from that table; the DNA yielded D and trimming. The sample has around 200,000 clones, around 80% seen once. The source material was PBMCs. The sequence was obtained from a man between 35 and 55 years old in good health and CMV-seropositive.

CDR3 in amino acids: CASSGTRANSPLHF. The CDR3 nucleotides are TGTGCCAGCAGTGGGACACGCGCTAATTCACCCCTCCACTTT. The chain couples TRBV6-1 to TRBJ1-6; D is possibly TRBD1 (5 bases). V was clipped by 4 bases and J by 6 bases, with 10 bases between them. Germline V lookup: CDR1 MNHNS, CDR2 SASEGT. The CDR3 is 14 amino acids.